Shown below are 29 T cell receptor beta chains from a single sample sequenced in a study of cytomegalovirus exposure and HLA in healthy donors. PCR primers comprised 60 Vbeta and 13 Jbeta primers. Libraries were prepared by immunoSEQ multiplex PCR; TCRdb keeps only in-frame clonotypes and omits some of them. The sample contains 110,000 to 150,000 clones, around 73% of which appear only once. Sample: PBMCs. The receptors were gathered from a human donor in good health.

The chain has TRBV7-2 and TRBJ2-1; 8 nucleotides agree with TRBD2. Germline assignment: CDR1 SGHTA and CDR2 FQGNSA. The CDR3 is 15 amino acids. After removal of 6 bases from V and 9 bases from J, the junction contained 13 bases not matched to a gene. DNA of the CDR3: TGTGCCAGCAGTATCGGACTAGCCCTCCTAGGTGAGCAGTTCTTC. This gives the protein CASSIGLALLGEQFF.

V is TRBV5-5 and J is TRBJ2-1; no reliable D call. V lost 2 bases, J lost 5 bases, and 8 bases lay in between. Germline CDR1 SGHKS, CDR2 YYEKEE (reference sequence). This CDR3 region has 13 residues. CDR3 DNA: TGTGCCAGCAGCTTTTATTATGACAATGAGCAGTTCTTC. Protein: CASSFYYDNEQFF.

This chain's CDR3 is CASSSLAGSYEQYF. CDR3 coding DNA: TGTGCCAGCAGCTCGTTAGCGGGCTCCTACGAGCAGTACTTC. V usage is TRBV11-1 and J usage is TRBJ2-7; TRBD2 matches 7 bases. Germline loops: CDR1 SGHAT, CDR2 FQDESV (reference sequence). V was pared by 4 bases and J by 0 bases, with 3 bases of the junction left unmatched. The CDR3 spans 14 residues.

The chain recombines TRBV5-6 with TRBJ2-5; the match to TRBD1 covers 9 bases. Germline V gives CDR1 SGHDT, CDR2 YYEEEE. The trim removed 7 bases at V and 5 bases at J, leaving 6 bases unmatched. The CDR3 is made up of 13 amino acids. The CDR3 DNA follows: TGTGCCAGCTCTGACAGGGGGTTGGAGACCCAGTACTTC. Protein: CASSDRGLETQYF.

In DNA form, the CDR3 reads TGCGCCAGCAGCTTGGGCGGGGGGCCCAACAATGAGCAGTTCTTC. Translating it yields CASSLGGGPNNEQFF. The chain has TRBV5-1 and TRBJ2-1; TRBD2 matches 8 bases. The ends lost 0 bases at V and 5 bases at J; junction bases unmatched: 4. The CDR3 totals 15 residues. From germline, CDR1 is SGHRS and CDR2 YFSETQ.

The gene calls are TRBV9 and TRBJ2-1; 11 bases are shared with TRBD2. There are 15 residues in the CDR3. CDR1 is SGDLS and CDR2 is YYNGEE in the germline V gene. V lost 5 bases, J lost 7 bases, and 8 bases stayed unmatched. CDR3 sequence (DNA): TGTGCCAGCAGTATTAGCGGGGGGGCCGGTAATGAGCAGTTCTTC. Translating it yields CASSISGGAGNEQFF.

This clone was observed a handful of times. This CDR3 is also generated by other DNA sequences in the sample. The chain carries TRBV6-1 and TRBJ1-1; unclear D gene. The germline CDR1 and CDR2 sequences are MNHNS and SASEGT. V shed 2 bases and J shed 4 bases, with 8 bases lying between them. The CDR3 has 13 residues. Here the CDR3 DNA reads TGTGCCAGCAGTGAAACGCGGGGCACTGAAGCTTTCTTT. Translated, it gives CASSETRGTEAFF.

The chain links TRBV5-4 to TRBJ2-2; the D is unclear. V was cut by 2 bases and J by 3 bases, with 14 bases left in between. This CDR3 comprises 16 residues. The germline V gene has CDR1 SGHNT and CDR2 YYREEE (reference sequence). CDR3 protein: CASSFWSNPDTGELFF. The CDR3 DNA reads TGTGCCAGCAGCTTCTGGTCCAACCCGGACACCGGGGAGCTGTTTTTT. Drawing the rest from reference TRBV5-4 and TRBJ2-2, the complete variable domain is ETGVTQSPTHLIKTRGQQVTLRCSSQSGHNTVSWYQQALGQGPQFIFQYYREEENGRGNFPPRFSGLQFPNYSSELNVNALELDDSALYLCASSFWSNPDTGELFFGEGSRLTVL.

The chain couples TRBV6-5 to TRBJ2-7; D unresolved. The V gene lost 2 bases and the J gene lost 2 bases, with 13 bases spanning the gap. Germline V gene lookup returns CDR1 MNHEY and CDR2 SVGAGI. The CDR3 sequence is 15 residues long. Here the CDR3 DNA reads TGTGCCAGCAGTTACCCCCGCCGCGGAACCTACGAGCAGTACTTC. Translating gives CASSYPRRGTYEQYF.

The chain carries TRBV10-1 and TRBJ2-2; 7 bases fit TRBD2. Trimming cost V 5 bases and J 3 bases; bases outside gene matches: 3. Per the germline V gene, CDR1 is WNHNN and CDR2 is SYGVQD (reference sequence). CDR3 length: 14 amino acids. The CDR3 protein is CASSRLADTGELFF. CDR3 in DNA: TGCGCCAGCAGTCGACTAGCCGACACCGGGGAGCTGTTTTTT.

The V and J genes are TRBV19 and TRBJ2-2; 7 bases map to TRBD1. The CDR3 has 15 residues. Looked up from germline, CDR1 is LNHDA and CDR2 is SQIVND (reference sequence). The ends lost 1 base at V and 3 bases at J; junction bases unmatched: 2. In nucleotides, the CDR3 is TGTGCCAGTAGTATAGGACAGGGATACACCGGGGAGCTGTTTTTT. Translating it yields CASSIGQGYTGELFF.

The chain couples TRBV6-1 to TRBJ2-3; D remains unclear. There are 12 residues in the CDR3. Per the germline V gene, CDR1 is MNHNS and CDR2 is SASEGT. Trimming stripped 8 bases from V and 6 bases from J, with 12 bases between. CDR3 protein: CASGPRPDTQYF. For the CDR3, the DNA is TGTGCCAGCGGGCCCCGACCGGATACGCAGTATTTT.

The V gene is TRBV2, the J gene TRBJ1-2; 10 bases match TRBD1. The CDR3 has 14 residues. Germline CDR1 is SNHLY and CDR2 is FYNNEI. With 9 bases clipped from V and 4 bases from J, the junction kept 8 bases outside the gene matches. Here the CDR3 reads CARSGTGVGYGYTF. CDR3 sequence (DNA): TGTGCCAGGTCAGGGACAGGGGTAGGCTATGGCTACACCTTC.

This clone was found a few times. This sequence joins TRBV18 and TRBJ2-1; tentative D call: TRBD2 (5 bases). V gave up 1 base and J gave up 8 bases, with 18 bases separating them. The CDR3 contains 16 residues. CDR1 and CDR2 (germline): KGHSH, LQKENI. The CDR3 DNA reads as TGTGCCAGCTCACCACGTCCGGGGAAGATGGGCGATGAGCAGTTCTTC. As protein: CASSPRPGKMGDEQFF.

The rearrangement uses TRBV7-3 and TRBJ2-5; 9 bases map to TRBD1. J gave up 5 bases and V 5 bases, and 15 bases lay outside the gene matches. Germline loops: CDR1 SGHTA, CDR2 FQGTGA. The CDR3 spans 17 residues. The DNA of the CDR3 is TGTGCCAGCAGCCCCCAGGGGGGACAGGGTCTTTGGGAGACCCAGTACTTC. Translation: CASSPQGGQGLWETQYF.

V and J are TRBV5-1 and TRBJ2-7, with 7 bases fitting TRBD2. Trimming took 6 bases from V and 4 from J; bases not matched to a gene: 13. The CDR3 covers 15 residues. Germline-derived CDR1 and CDR2 are SGHRS and YFSETQ. The DNA for the CDR3 is TGCGCCAGCACCCGGGGGGACCGAGGAGGGTACGAGCAGTACTTC. Protein sequence: CASTRGDRGGYEQYF.

The genes are TRBV30 and TRBJ2-1; 15 nucleotides match TRBD2. The junction had 0 bases not matched to a gene; V was cut back by 8 bases and J by 4 bases. In germline, CDR1 is GTSNPN, CDR2 SVGIG (reference sequence). The CDR3 has 13 residues. The CDR3 spells CAGTSGRYNEQFF. CDR3 nucleotides: TGTGCCGGGACTAGCGGGAGGTACAATGAGCAGTTCTTC.

Details on this clone: A read error may account for a junction end that differs from germline. The rearrangement links TRBV5-1 to TRBJ2-1, with D hard to call. The CDR3 sequence is 15 residues long. The germline V gene encodes CDR1 SGHRS and CDR2 YFSETQ. DNA of the CDR3: TGCGCCAGCAGCTTCGACACCCAACCCTACAATAAGCAGTTCTTC. Protein: CASSFDTQPYNKQFF.

The genes are TRBV6-6 and TRBJ2-7; D remains unclear. With 2 bases removed from V and 3 bases from J, the gap between germline ends came to 8 bases. CDR1 is MNHNY, CDR2 SVGAGI, per germline (reference sequence). This CDR3 is 13 amino acids long. CDR3 sequence: CASSYDTYYEQYF. The CDR3, as DNA: TGTGCCAGCAGTTACGACACCTACTACGAGCAGTACTTC.

This clone was detected a few times. The chain couples TRBV28 to TRBJ1-5; D ambiguous. Trimming took off 5 bases at V and 0 bases at J, with 8 bases between the two ends. CDR1 and CDR2 from the germline V gene are MDHEN and SYDVKM. This CDR3 comprises 14 residues. The CDR3 bases are TGTGCCAGCAGTCCACAGAATAGCAATCAGCCCCAGCATTTT. Residues: CASSPQNSNQPQHF.

This clone was detected only once. This chain joins TRBV12-5 and TRBJ1-2; 8 bases are a match to TRBD1. This CDR3 region has 16 residues. Germline-derived CDR1 and CDR2 are LGHNT and FRNRAP. The V gene end was trimmed by 0 bases and the J gene end by 8 bases; junction bases not matched to a gene: 11. CDR3 amino acids: CASGLVGQGASSGYTF. Written as DNA, the CDR3 is TGTGCTAGTGGTTTGGTGGGGCAGGGGGCGTCTAGCGGCTACACCTTC.

The gene calls are TRBV5-1 and TRBJ2-7; the D gene is possibly TRBD1 (5 bases). The CDR3 extends over 14 amino acids. Germline CDR1 is SGHRS and CDR2 is YFSETQ. The V end was cut by 3 bases, the J end by 5 bases, with 15 bases between. The CDR3 reads CASSSFSGSHEQYF. The CDR3 DNA reads as TGCGCCAGCAGCTCCTTTTCAGGGTCCCACGAGCAGTACTTC.

This clone came up a few times. The V gene is TRBV7-9, the J gene TRBJ1-4; 9 bases are shared with TRBD1. V was pared by 3 bases and J by 4 bases, with 3 bases of the junction left unmatched. Germline V CDR1 and CDR2: SEHNR, FQNEAQ (reference sequence). The CDR3 is 15 amino acids. The CDR3 loop is CASSFRQGVNEKLFF. CDR3 nucleotide sequence: TGTGCCAGCAGCTTCCGACAGGGGGTTAATGAAAAACTGTTTTTT.

This clone was found a few times. The chain employs TRBV2 and TRBJ1-1; D is ambiguous. Germline loops: CDR1 SNHLY, CDR2 FYNNEI. The V gene lost 5 bases and the J gene lost 0 bases, with 10 bases spanning the gap. CDR3 length: 14 amino acids. This CDR3 is CASSPTVLNTEAFF. CDR3 nucleotides: TGTGCCAGCAGTCCTACAGTTTTGAACACTGAAGCTTTCTTT.

The V and J genes are TRBV5-1 and TRBJ1-1; 10 bases are shared with TRBD1. J gave up 4 bases and V 6 bases, and 12 bases lay outside the gene matches. Germline-derived CDR1 and CDR2 are SGHRS and YFSETQ. This CDR3 comprises 16 residues. CDR3 sequence reads: CASMDRDRGVGTEAFF. The CDR3 nucleotides are TGCGCCAGCATGGACCGGGACAGGGGTGTAGGCACTGAAGCTTTCTTT.

The chain links TRBV5-1 to TRBJ2-7; TRBD1 might be the D (5 bases). The germline gives CDR1 SGHRS, CDR2 YFSETQ. The germline V and J ends were trimmed by 3 bases and 6 bases, with 13 bases remaining between them. The CDR3 length is 13 residues. CDR3 protein: CASSSQTALEQYF. For the CDR3, the DNA is TGCGCCAGCAGCTCACAGACAGCCCTCGAGCAGTACTTC. Based on the CDR3 plus reference TRBV5-1 and TRBJ2-7, the full variable domain is KAGVTQTPRYLIKTRGQQVTLSCSPISGHRSVSWYQQTPGQGLQFLFEYFSETQRNKGNFPGRFSGRQFSNSRSEMNVSTLELGDSALYLCASSSQTALEQYFGPGTRLTVT.

V gene TRBV28 combines with J gene TRBJ2-3, with 11 bases fitting TRBD1. With V trimmed by 4 bases and J by 6 bases, 6 bases remained unmatched. Germline CDR1 reads MDHEN; CDR2 reads SYDVKM. CDR3 length: 15 residues. Written as DNA, the CDR3 is TGTGCCAGCAGTTCCGGGACAGGGGGTTTGGATACGCAGTATTTT. Protein sequence: CASSSGTGGLDTQYF.

This clone was observed a single time. The chain recombines TRBV9 with TRBJ2-3; possible D gene TRBD2, 6 bases. The germline CDR1 and CDR2 sequences are SGDLS and YYNGEE. There are 16 residues in the CDR3. V was shortened by 4 bases and J by 2 bases, with 17 bases between the two germline ends. In DNA form, the CDR3 reads TGTGCCAGCAGCATCTCACTGGGACTGATCACAGATACGCAGTATTTT. Translation gives CASSISLGLITDTQYF.

This chain joins TRBV7-2 and TRBJ2-1; the match to TRBD2 covers 7 bases. The CDR3 is 15 amino acids. The trim removed 5 bases at V and 10 bases at J, leaving 14 bases unmatched. Germline V lookup: CDR1 SGHTA, CDR2 FQGNSA. The CDR3 nucleotides read TGTGCCAGCAGCCTCCGGGCTGTTGCGGGGGTCGAGCAGTTCTTC. It translates to CASSLRAVAGVEQFF.